What follows are 11 T cell receptor beta chains derived from one specimen sequenced in a study of T cells in Graves' hyperthyroidism and ophthalmopathy. Using RNA transcripts as the source, TCR beta CDR3 regions were amplified. HTBI primers were employed in a first-round RT-PCR of the TCR CDR3. MiXCR, applied by TCRdb to the multiplex PCR reads, yields one record per CDR3 protein. The data hold about 710,000 distinct CDR3 sequences, with 16% observed a single time. Specimen: blood. These receptors were taken from a man aged 18 to 30 with Graves' hyperthyroidism.

This clonotype was seen many times. The rearrangement links TRBV20-1 to TRBJ2-5, with TRBD1 as a possible D gene (6 bases). The CDR3 totals 14 residues. Germline V gene sequence: CDR1 DFQATT, CDR2 SNEGSKA (reference sequence). Trimming shortened V by 1 base and J by 1 base, and 10 bases separated the two germline ends. CDR3 region: CSARGGQSQETQYF. CDR3 in DNA: TGCAGTGCTAGAGGCGGACAGTCCCAAGAGACCCAGTACTTC.

This clonotype was recorded a few times. The gene calls are TRBV7-8 and TRBJ1-4; tentatively, D is TRBD1 (5 bases). The germline V and J ends were trimmed by 5 bases and 6 bases, with 16 bases remaining between them. In germline, CDR1 is SGHVS, CDR2 FQNEAQ. The CDR3 has 15 residues. CDR3 nucleotide sequence: TGTGCCAGCAGCCGTTGGGGCCCCGGGGATGAAAAACTGTTTTTT. It yields the protein CASSRWGPGDEKLFF.

At least ten counts were recorded for this clonotype. The chain is built from TRBV7-9 and TRBJ2-7, with no clear D. V dropped 7 bases and J dropped 2 bases, with 15 bases sitting between them. Germline lookup yields CDR1 SEHNR and CDR2 FQNEAQ (reference sequence). This CDR3 is 14 amino acids long. This chain's CDR3 is CASTPPGVPYEQYF. CDR3 sequence (DNA): TGTGCCAGCACCCCTCCGGGCGTCCCCTACGAGCAGTACTTC.

The table lists this clonotype with many counts. The chain is built from TRBV13 and TRBJ2-1; TRBD2 matches at 14 bases. CDR3 length equals 18 residues. The V and J ends lost 5 bases and 3 bases, in that order; junction bases with no gene match: 9. The V gene's germline CDR1 is PRHDT and CDR2 FYEKMQ (reference sequence). DNA for the CDR3: TGTGCCAGCAGCCCTCTGGTCGGACTAGCGGGAGGCTACAATGAGCAGTTCTTC. This encodes CASSPLVGLAGGYNEQFF. Supplemented by reference TRBV13 and TRBJ2-1, the full variable domain reads AAGVIQSPRHLIKEKRETATLKCYPIPRHDTVYWYQQGPGQDPQFLISFYEKMQSDKGSIPDRFSAQQFSDYHSELNMSSLELGDSALYFCASSPLVGLAGGYNEQFFGPGTRLTVL.

This clonotype was seen ten or more times. CDR3 region: CAWSPGGPNEKLFF. CDR3 DNA sequence: TGTGCCTGGAGTCCAGGGGGCCCTAATGAAAAACTGTTTTTT. The V call is TRBV30, the J call TRBJ1-4, with 8 bases identical to TRBD1. Germline loops: CDR1 GTSNPN, CDR2 SVGIG (reference sequence). J was trimmed by 3 bases and V by 2 bases; bases with no gene match: 2. The length of the CDR3 is 14 residues.

This clonotype has at least ten counts. The CDR3 DNA reads TGCAGTGCTAGGGGGGGGCTAGCGTCCTACGAGCAGTACTTC. It codes for CSARGGLASYEQYF. The chain uses TRBV20-1 and TRBJ2-7, with D tentatively TRBD2 (7 bases). The germline V and J ends were trimmed by 3 bases and 1 base, with 13 bases remaining between them. Germline-derived CDR1 and CDR2 are DFQATT and SNEGSKA (reference sequence). CDR3 length: 14 amino acids.

The chain employs TRBV7-8 and TRBJ1-5; D gene unclear. The CDR3 is made up of 14 amino acids. Between the trimmed V and J ends, which lost 2 bases and 0 bases, there was a span of 5 bases. Germline assignment: CDR1 SGHVS and CDR2 FQNEAQ. CDR3 DNA: TGTGCCAGCAGCTTATCGGATAGCAATCAGCCCCAGCATTTT. Translated: CASSLSDSNQPQHF.

This clonotype appeared a few times. V gene TRBV27 combines with J gene TRBJ2-1; D unclear. The CDR3 has 14 residues. V was trimmed by 8 bases and J by 3 bases, leaving 14 bases between them. Germline V gives CDR1 MNHEY, CDR2 SMNVEV (reference sequence). The CDR3 loop is CASGMIGLYNEQFF. CDR3 coding DNA: TGTGCCAGCGGGATGATAGGCCTCTACAATGAGCAGTTCTTC.

This clonotype was observed many times. This chain links TRBV19 with TRBJ2-7, with D unclear. CDR1 is LNHDA, CDR2 SQIVND, per germline (reference sequence). The CDR3 extends over 13 amino acids. V shed 1 base and J shed 0 bases, with 4 bases lying between them. CDR3 protein: CASSIGDSYEQYF. For the CDR3, the DNA is TGTGCCAGTAGTATAGGAGACTCCTACGAGCAGTACTTC.

This clonotype has just a few counts. The chain couples TRBV5-6 to TRBJ1-2, with 8 bases aligning to TRBD1. This CDR3 region has 16 residues. The V gene end was trimmed by 0 bases and the J gene end by 5 bases; junction bases not matched to a gene: 9. CDR1 is SGHDT, CDR2 YYEEEE, per germline. For the CDR3, the DNA is TGTGCCAGCAGCTTGGATCCAGGACAGGGAGGATATGGCTACACCTTC. This translates into CASSLDPGQGGYGYTF. Filled out from reference TRBV5-6 and TRBJ1-2, the complete variable domain reads DAGVTQSPTHLIKTRGQQVTLRCSPKSGHDTVSWYQQALGQGPQFIFQYYEEEERQRGNFPDRFSGHQFPNYSSELNVNALLLGDSALYLCASSLDPGQGGYGYTFGSGTRLTVV.

This clonotype was seen many times. The J gene is TRBJ2-7, the V gene TRBV11-2; D gene ambiguous. From germline, CDR1 is SGHAT and CDR2 FQNNGV. V lost 3 bases to trimming and J lost 5 bases, with 17 bases between them. The CDR3 totals 15 residues. The CDR3 sequence: CASSLTAGLGNEQYF. CDR3 bases: TGTGCCAGCAGCTTGACGGCAGGATTAGGCAACGAGCAGTACTTC.